These 24 T cell receptor beta chains share one sample of origin, sequenced in a study of OX40 agonist ivuxolimab in advanced cancers. Measured with immunoSEQ multiplex PCR; TCRdb has only the in-frame clones, and not every one. The sample yields some 48,000 clones, 79% seen once. The starting material was CD4+ or CD8+ T cells sorted from blood, obtained in a trial of the OX40 agonist ivuxolimab. Receptors were obtained from an adult with an advanced solid tumor such as melanoma, head and neck, liver or kidney cancer.

This chain joins TRBV6-1 and TRBJ2-5; possible D gene TRBD1, 5 bases. The V and J ends lost 2 bases and 5 bases respectively, with 15 bases between them. CDR1 and CDR2 from the germline V gene are MNHNS and SASEGT. CDR3 length: 15 amino acids. This CDR3 is CASSEQPRADETQYF. CDR3 sequence (DNA): TGTGCCAGCAGTGAACAGCCCAGGGCCGACGAGACCCAGTACTTC.

The V gene is TRBV6-1, the J gene TRBJ1-1; 7 nucleotides align to TRBD1. CDR1 is MNHNS and CDR2 is SASEGT in the germline V gene. The CDR3 has 16 amino acids. Losses at the gene ends were 4 bases for V and 0 bases for J; bases not matched to a gene: 8. In DNA form, the CDR3 reads TGTGCCAGCAGTGGGAGGGGGCCCATGGTGAACACTGAAGCTTTCTTT. Protein: CASSGRGPMVNTEAFF.

In this sample, this clone turned up many times. This sequence joins TRBV30 and TRBJ1-2; 9 positions agree with TRBD1. Trimming removed 5 bases from V and 7 bases from J; junction bases left unmatched: 11. Germline CDR1 GTSNPN, CDR2 SVGIG (reference sequence). The CDR3 extends over 14 amino acids. CDR3 loop: CAWSHGQGRGGYTF. The CDR3 DNA is TGTGCCTGGTCCCATGGACAGGGGAGGGGTGGCTACACCTTC.

The rearrangement uses TRBV7-5 and TRBJ2-7; the D call TRBD2 from the table was never checked on the DNA. TRBV7-5 is marked as a pseudogene. This CDR3 is built from 16 residues. This CDR3 reads CAIKLNQEVPSYEQYF. CDR3 nucleotides: TGTGCCATCAAGCTTAATCAAGAGGTACCATCCTACGAGCAGTACTTC.

This chain links TRBV27 with TRBJ1-6; D unclear. Trimming removed 6 bases from V and 10 bases from J, with 19 bases in between. Per germline, CDR1 MNHEY and CDR2 SMNVEV (reference sequence). The CDR3 sequence is 15 residues long. The CDR3 loop reads CASRFQNEVGSPLHF. The DNA for the CDR3 is TGTGCCAGCAGATTCCAGAACGAGGTGGGATCACCCCTCCACTTT.

The chain has TRBV6-5 and TRBJ1-1; D unclear. The CDR3 is 11 amino acids. The germline CDR1 and CDR2 sequences are MNHEY and SVGAGI. The ends were cut back, 5 bases at V and 11 bases at J, with 12 bases in the middle. Here the CDR3 reads CASSGSNRAFF. CDR3 sequence (DNA): TGTGCCAGCAGTGGAAGTAATCGGGCTTTCTTT.

As for this clone: Sequence at one end of the junction differs from germline and may be a read error. The CDR3 nucleotides read TGTGCCATCAGTGAGTCGAAGGGGGCCTACGAGCAGTACTTC. This gives the protein CAISESKGAYEQYF. V gene TRBV6-5 combines with J gene TRBJ2-7; D possibly corresponds to TRBD1 (6 bases). The germline gives CDR1 MNHEY, CDR2 SVGAGI. This CDR3 spans 14 amino acids.

The chain combines TRBV5-4 with TRBJ2-1; 13 bases line up with TRBD2. V dropped 0 bases and J dropped 7; count of bases not matched to a gene: 4. This CDR3 region has 16 residues. From germline, CDR1 is SGHNT and CDR2 YYREEE (reference sequence). CDR3 DNA sequence: TGTGCCAGCAGCTTGGGACTAGCGGGGGGCAGGAATGAGCAGTTCTTC. Translation gives CASSLGLAGGRNEQFF.

The chain combines TRBV6-1 with TRBJ1-4; tentatively, D is TRBD1 (6 bases). The CDR3 covers 19 residues. The V end was cut by 3 bases, the J end by 3 bases, with 23 bases between. CDR1 and CDR2 from the germline V gene are MNHNS and SASEGT. CDR3 amino acids: CASSDWGRAVGGPNEKLFF. CDR3 in DNA: TGTGCCAGCAGTGATTGGGGACGCGCTGTCGGGGGCCCTAATGAAAAACTGTTTTTT.

This rearrangement joins TRBV18 to TRBJ2-1; D perhaps matches TRBD2 (6 bases). Trimming took 3 bases from V and 10 from J, leaving 13 bases between them. The CDR3 length is 13 residues. The germline V gene has CDR1 KGHSH and CDR2 LQKENI. DNA of the CDR3: TGTGCCAGCTCACCGGGTAGCGGACGAGAGCAGTTCTTC. This encodes CASSPGSGREQFF.

The chain joins TRBV7-9 to TRBJ2-5; perhaps TRBD2 as D (7 bases). Trimming cost V 1 base and J 5 bases, with 20 bases left between them. Germline lookup yields CDR1 SEHNR and CDR2 FQNEAQ (reference sequence). The CDR3 contains 17 residues. The CDR3 nucleotides read TGTGCCAGCAGCTTAGAGTACGGAAGTGGCGGGGGCGAGACCCAGTACTTC. Its translation: CASSLEYGSGGGETQYF.

The gene calls are TRBV6-5 and TRBJ2-7; D tentatively fits TRBD1 or TRBD2 (5 bases each). Germline values: CDR1 MNHEY, CDR2 SVGAGI. The CDR3 is made up of 12 amino acids. Trimming stripped 5 bases from V and 9 bases from J, with 14 bases between. DNA for the CDR3: TGTGCCAGCAGTACTACCCGGGACGGGCAGTACTTC. Translated, it gives CASSTTRDGQYF.

The sample holds one count of this clone. The chain employs TRBV5-1 and TRBJ2-7; TRBD2 aligns across 7 bases. The V gene end was trimmed by 6 bases and the J gene end by 2 bases; junction bases not matched to a gene: 11. The CDR3 is made up of 15 amino acids. CDR1 and CDR2 from the germline V gene are SGHRS and YFSETQ. In nucleotides, the CDR3 is TGCGCCAGCAAAGCAGTAGAGGCGGGGGCCTACGAGCAGTACTTC. Translation gives CASKAVEAGAYEQYF.

CDR3 residues: CASSEQDGETQYF. DNA for the CDR3: TGTGCCAGCAGTGAACAGGATGGAGAGACCCAGTACTTC. The J gene is TRBJ2-5, the V gene TRBV2, with no clear D. CDR3 length equals 13 residues. In germline, CDR1 is SNHLY, CDR2 FYNNEI. The V end lost 2 bases, the J end lost 4 bases, and 8 bases lay between the germline ends.

The chain joins TRBV6-6 to TRBJ1-5; TRBD1 might be the D (6 bases). Trimming removed 6 bases from V and 5 bases from J, with 11 bases in between. The CDR3 is made up of 13 amino acids. Germline values: CDR1 MNHNY, CDR2 SVGAGI (reference sequence). The CDR3 DNA sequence: TGTGCCAGCAGCCGGGACAACTATCAGCCCCAGCATTTT. This encodes CASSRDNYQPQHF.

The rearrangement joins TRBV27 to TRBJ2-3; D is ambiguous. The CDR3 spans 13 residues. Germline lookup yields CDR1 MNHEY and CDR2 SMNVEV (reference sequence). Trimming stripped 8 bases from V and 2 bases from J, with 11 bases between. The CDR3 nucleotides are TGTGCCAGCGGCCGGTCCTACACAGATACGCAGTATTTT. Translation: CASGRSYTDTQYF.

The V and J genes are TRBV4-1 and TRBJ2-3; D possibly uses TRBD1 or TRBD2 (6 bases each). The CDR3 length is 18 residues. With 1 base removed from V and 3 bases from J, the gap between germline ends came to 20 bases. Germline V lookup: CDR1 MGHRA, CDR2 YSYEKL. CDR3 sequence (DNA): TGCGCCAGCAGCCAAGTTGGAGGGATCAGGGGCCGGACAGATACGCAGTATTTT. It encodes CASSQVGGIRGRTDTQYF.

This chain connects TRBV7-9 to TRBJ2-3, with D perhaps being TRBD1 or TRBD2 (5 bases each). Germline CDR1 SEHNR, CDR2 FQNEAQ (reference sequence). The CDR3 spans 17 residues. V was shortened by 5 bases and J by 1 base, with 19 bases between the two germline ends. CDR3 coding DNA: TGTGCCAGCAGCCCATCCCCCCAGGGACGGGGCACAGATACGCAGTATTTT. It encodes CASSPSPQGRGTDTQYF.

This sequence joins TRBV5-4 and TRBJ2-2, with TRBD2 matching 9 bases. Unmatched junction bases numbered 11, after V lost 3 bases and J lost 8 bases. The CDR3 consists of 16 residues. The germline CDR1 and CDR2 sequences are SGHNT and YYREEE (reference sequence). The CDR3 here is CASSSRGAGGGGELFF. In DNA, the CDR3 is TGTGCCAGCAGCTCCCGGGGAGCGGGAGGTGGAGGGGAGCTGTTTTTT. Full variable domain (rest looked up from reference TRBV5-4 and TRBJ2-2): ETGVTQSPTHLIKTRGQQVTLRCSSQSGHNTVSWYQQALGQGPQFIFQYYREEENGRGNFPPRFSGLQFPNYSSELNVNALELDDSALYLCASSSRGAGGGGELFFGEGSRLTVL.

This sequence joins TRBV12-5 and TRBJ2-5; 10 bases are shared with TRBD2. Germline V gene lookup returns CDR1 LGHNT and CDR2 FRNRAP. Losses at the gene ends were 6 bases for V and 4 bases for J; bases not matched to a gene: 8. The CDR3 totals 15 residues. The CDR3 here is CASGPSGRAGETQYF. In DNA form, the CDR3 reads TGTGCTAGTGGCCCAAGCGGGAGGGCCGGAGAGACCCAGTACTTC.

This clone was detected once. The chain employs TRBV25-1 and TRBJ2-5, with TRBD1 as a possible D gene (6 bases). Trimming removed 1 base from V and 3 bases from J, with 9 bases in between. CDR1 and CDR2 (germline): MGHDK, SYGVNS. This CDR3 has 14 residues. The CDR3 is CASSEFRDKETQYF. As DNA, the CDR3 is TGTGCCAGCAGTGAATTCCGGGACAAAGAGACCCAGTACTTC.

The chain joins TRBV19 to TRBJ2-1; no firm D call. This CDR3 region has 14 residues. V was trimmed by 4 bases and J by 4 bases, leaving 11 bases between them. Germline CDR1 reads LNHDA; CDR2 reads SQIVND (reference sequence). The DNA for the CDR3 is TGTGCCAGTAGTACAGAGAGTGGTTACAATGAGCAGTTCTTC. Translating it yields CASSTESGYNEQFF.

This rearrangement joins TRBV4-3 to TRBJ2-1; the D gene could be TRBD1 or TRBD2 (5 bases each). Per germline, CDR1 LGHNA and CDR2 YSLEER. The V end was cut by 2 bases, the J end by 2 bases, with 19 bases between. This CDR3 region has 18 residues. Here the CDR3 reads CASSQQTGRASPYNEQFF. CDR3 coding DNA: TGCGCCAGCAGCCAACAAACGGGGCGAGCGAGTCCCTACAATGAGCAGTTCTTC.

The chain recombines TRBV10-3 with TRBJ1-6; D is uncertain. The CDR3 runs 17 residues. Germline V lookup: CDR1 ENHRY, CDR2 SYGVKD. The V gene lost 3 bases and the J gene lost 7 bases, with 19 bases spanning the gap. The CDR3 bases are TGTGCCATCAGTGATCAATCGTTAGGAGGGAAGAATTCACCCCTCCACTTT. As protein: CAISDQSLGGKNSPLHF.